This T cell receptor (beta chain) was captured by sequencing in a study of blood T cell repertoires in COVID-19 (dated by TCRdb to 2018 to 2020). In terms of the full investigation: The collaborator samples originated in the United States, Italy and Spain and spanned the acute and convalescent phases of COVID-19. The material from the prospective study consisted of cDNA or gDNA derived from T cells, B-cell-depleted T cells, or PBMCs. Subjects who had been exposed to COVID-19, were actively infected with it, or had recovered from it provided the deeply sampled blood TCRbeta repertoires that made up the dataset. A freely available public database, intended as a resource for researchers studying the immune response to SARS-CoV-2, is where the repertoires were released. The samples were drawn from the first 160 participants of the ongoing ImmuneRACE study and from some 1,300 subjects provided by 6 global collaborators. A de-identified subject ID, COVID-19 status, age in years and sex were almost always included in the sample metadata. Where HLA class I and class II types were available, the types were taken from metadata supplied by the sample provider, not from assay-based typing.

Collaborating institutions collected whole blood in K2EDTA tubes following their own protocols. Collaborator samples were shipped for TCRbeta analysis as frozen whole blood, isolated PBMCs, or DNA extracted from either sample type. TCRbeta CDR3 regions were amplified from genomic DNA using the immunoSEQ Assay, a bias-controlled multiplex PCR. On the study's bioinformatics: Nucleated cell counts per sample were estimated from amplification of reference gene primers within the assay. To quantify the absolute abundance of each unique TCRbeta CDR3 rearrangement, sequence reads were collapsed and filtered. For each sample, productive Simpson clonality was calculated as the square root of Simpson's diversity index across productive rearrangements. TCRdb re-hosts the immuneACCESS table, in-frame sequences only. Its copies lack some clones; in the studies checked, an unresolved V gene accounts for under half of them, and the cause for the rest is not known. The D gene and trimming were derived from the DNA, and the V and J assignments and clone size from that table. Across this sample there are about 130,000 clones, with under 85% seen only once. Roughly 10% of the sample is taken by the ten largest.

Measured from the cysteine to the phenylalanine, the CDR3 is 17 residues long. Only CDR3 DNA is held: 51 bases, read in frame from base 1. The germline ends are 22 bases apart after V is trimmed by 2 bases and J by 6 bases. The germline V gene sets CDR1 to MNHEY and CDR2 to SVGEGT. Details on this clone: This clone's antigen is unknown. The input lacks base qualities; no much larger clone sits a single base away.

On the study overall, not on this receptor specifically: How much clinical and demographic metadata was included differed by source and by participant, and the metadata was provided uncurated.

This receptor was identified in a man aged 40-49 years with active or convalescent COVID-19. Sequenced material: peripheral blood. Here the chain combines TRBV6-2 or TRBV6-3 and TRBJ1-2; the D gene is not confidently resolved. The CDR3 sequence is CASSYEEWYRSNDGYTF. The nucleotide sequence is TGTGCCAGCAGTTACGAAGAGTGGTACCGGTCCAACGATGGCTACACCTTC.